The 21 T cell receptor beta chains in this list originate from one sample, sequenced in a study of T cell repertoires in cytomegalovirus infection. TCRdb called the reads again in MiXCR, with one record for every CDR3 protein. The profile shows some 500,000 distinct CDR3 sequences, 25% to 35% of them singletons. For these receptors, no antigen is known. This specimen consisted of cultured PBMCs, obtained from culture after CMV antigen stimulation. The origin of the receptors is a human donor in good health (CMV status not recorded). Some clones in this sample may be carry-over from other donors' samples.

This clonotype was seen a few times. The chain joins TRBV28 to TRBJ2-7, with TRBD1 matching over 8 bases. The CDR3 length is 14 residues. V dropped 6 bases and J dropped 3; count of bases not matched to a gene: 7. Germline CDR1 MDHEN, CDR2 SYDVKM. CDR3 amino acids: CASRGTRGHYEQYF. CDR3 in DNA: TGTGCCAGCAGGGGGACCAGGGGGCACTACGAGCAGTACTTC. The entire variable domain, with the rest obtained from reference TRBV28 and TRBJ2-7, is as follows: DVKVTQSSRYLVKRTGEKVFLECVQDMDHENMFWYRQDPGLGLRLIYFSYDVKMKEKGDIPEGYSVSREKKERFSLILESASTNQTSMYLCASRGTRGHYEQYFGPGTRLTVT.

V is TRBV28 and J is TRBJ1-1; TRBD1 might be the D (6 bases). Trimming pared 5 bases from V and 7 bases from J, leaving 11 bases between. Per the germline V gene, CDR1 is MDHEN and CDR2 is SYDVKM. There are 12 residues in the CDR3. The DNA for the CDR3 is TGTGCCAGCAGTGGACAGCTCCTTGAAGCTTTCTTT. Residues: CASSGQLLEAFF.

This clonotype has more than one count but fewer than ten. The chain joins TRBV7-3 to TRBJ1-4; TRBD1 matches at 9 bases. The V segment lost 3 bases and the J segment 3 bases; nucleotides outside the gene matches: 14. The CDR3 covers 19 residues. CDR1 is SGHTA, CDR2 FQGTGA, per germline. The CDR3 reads CASSFNSPRGQGANEKLFF. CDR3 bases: TGTGCCAGCAGCTTTAACTCTCCGAGGGGACAGGGCGCTAATGAAAAACTGTTTTTT.

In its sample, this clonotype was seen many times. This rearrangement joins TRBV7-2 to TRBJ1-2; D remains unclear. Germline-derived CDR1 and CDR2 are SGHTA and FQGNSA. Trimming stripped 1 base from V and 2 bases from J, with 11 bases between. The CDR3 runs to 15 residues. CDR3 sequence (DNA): TGTGCCAGCAGCTTAGATTTTCGGGGAAACTATGGCTACACCTTC. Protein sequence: CASSLDFRGNYGYTF.

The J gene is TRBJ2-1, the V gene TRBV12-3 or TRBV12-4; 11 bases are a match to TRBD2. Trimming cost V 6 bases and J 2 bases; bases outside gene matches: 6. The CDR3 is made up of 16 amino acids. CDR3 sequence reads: CASRLTSGSTYNEQFF. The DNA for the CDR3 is TGTGCCAGCAGGCTCACTAGCGGGAGTACCTACAATGAGCAGTTCTTC.

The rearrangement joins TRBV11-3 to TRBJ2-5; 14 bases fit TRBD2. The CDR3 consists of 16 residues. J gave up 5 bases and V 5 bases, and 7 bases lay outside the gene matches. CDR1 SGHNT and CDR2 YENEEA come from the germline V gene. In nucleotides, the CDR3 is TGTGCCAGCAGCCGCGGGACTAGCGGGAGTTCGGAGACCCAGTACTTC. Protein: CASSRGTSGSSETQYF. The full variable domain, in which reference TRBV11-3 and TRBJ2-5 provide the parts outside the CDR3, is EAGVVQSPRYKIIEKKQPVAFWCNPISGHNTLYWYLQNLGQGPELLIRYENEEAVDDSQLPKDRFSAERLKGVDSTLKIQPAELGDSAVYLCASSRGTSGSSETQYFGPGTRLLVL.

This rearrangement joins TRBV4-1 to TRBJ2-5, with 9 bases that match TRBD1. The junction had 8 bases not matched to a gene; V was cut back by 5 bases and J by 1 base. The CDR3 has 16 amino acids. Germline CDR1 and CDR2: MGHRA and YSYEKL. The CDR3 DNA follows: TGCGCCAGCAGCTTGGGACAGGGAGAATTCCAAGAGACCCAGTACTTC. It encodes CASSLGQGEFQETQYF.

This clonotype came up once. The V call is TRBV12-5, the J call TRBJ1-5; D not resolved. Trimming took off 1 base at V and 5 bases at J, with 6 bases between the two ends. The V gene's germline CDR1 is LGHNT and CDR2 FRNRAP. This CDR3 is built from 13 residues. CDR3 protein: CASGLAFHQPQHF. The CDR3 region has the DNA TGTGCTAGTGGTTTGGCTTTTCATCAGCCCCAGCATTTT.

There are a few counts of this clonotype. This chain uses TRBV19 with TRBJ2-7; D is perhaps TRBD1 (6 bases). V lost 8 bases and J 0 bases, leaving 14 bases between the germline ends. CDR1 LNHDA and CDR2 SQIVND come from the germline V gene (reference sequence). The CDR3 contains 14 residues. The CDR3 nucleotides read TGTGCCAGTGTTCGGACAGAGAGCTCCTACGAGCAGTACTTC. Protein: CASVRTESSYEQYF.

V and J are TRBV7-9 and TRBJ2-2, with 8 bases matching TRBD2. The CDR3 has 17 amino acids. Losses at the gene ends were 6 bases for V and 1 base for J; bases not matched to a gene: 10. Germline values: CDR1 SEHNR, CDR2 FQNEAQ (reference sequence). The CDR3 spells CASRPEPGLENTGELFF. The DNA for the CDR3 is TGTGCCAGCAGGCCTGAACCGGGACTAGAGAACACCGGGGAGCTGTTTTTT.

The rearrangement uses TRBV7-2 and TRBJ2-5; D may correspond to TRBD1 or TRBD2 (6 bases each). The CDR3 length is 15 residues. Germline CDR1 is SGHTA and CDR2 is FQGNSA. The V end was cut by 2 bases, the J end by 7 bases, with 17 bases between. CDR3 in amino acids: CASSLRSRGQGTQYF. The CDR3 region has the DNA TGTGCCAGCAGCTTAAGGAGCCGGGGGCAGGGGACCCAGTACTTC.

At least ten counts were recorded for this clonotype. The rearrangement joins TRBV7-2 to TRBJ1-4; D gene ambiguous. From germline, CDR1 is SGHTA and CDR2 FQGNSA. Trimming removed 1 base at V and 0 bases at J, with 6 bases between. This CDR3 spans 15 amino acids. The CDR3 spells CASSLGAATNEKLFF. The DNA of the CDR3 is TGTGCCAGCAGCTTAGGGGCAGCAACTAATGAAAAACTGTTTTTT.

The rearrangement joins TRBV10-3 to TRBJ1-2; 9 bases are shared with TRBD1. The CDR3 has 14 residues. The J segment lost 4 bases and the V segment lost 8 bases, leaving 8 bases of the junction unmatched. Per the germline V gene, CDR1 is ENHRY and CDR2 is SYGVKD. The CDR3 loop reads CAIRGQGYSYGYTF. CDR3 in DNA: TGTGCCATCCGCGGACAGGGGTATAGCTATGGCTACACCTTC.

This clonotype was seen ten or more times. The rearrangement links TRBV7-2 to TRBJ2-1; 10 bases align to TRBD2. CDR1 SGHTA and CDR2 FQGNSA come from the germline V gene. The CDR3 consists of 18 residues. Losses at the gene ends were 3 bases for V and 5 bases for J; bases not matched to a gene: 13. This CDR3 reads CASSFAPPLAGSHNEQFF. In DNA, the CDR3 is TGTGCCAGCAGCTTCGCCCCGCCACTAGCGGGAAGTCACAATGAGCAGTTCTTC.

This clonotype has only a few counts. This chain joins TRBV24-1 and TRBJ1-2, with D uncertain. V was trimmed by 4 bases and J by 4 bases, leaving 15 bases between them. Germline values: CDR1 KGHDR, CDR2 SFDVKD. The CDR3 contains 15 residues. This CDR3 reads CATSESTGSFYGYTF. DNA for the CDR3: TGTGCCACCAGTGAGTCGACCGGATCGTTCTATGGCTACACCTTC.

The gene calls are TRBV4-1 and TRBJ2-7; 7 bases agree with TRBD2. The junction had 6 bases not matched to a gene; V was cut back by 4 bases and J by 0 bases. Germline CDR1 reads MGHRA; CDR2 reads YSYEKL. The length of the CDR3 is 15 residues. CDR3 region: CASSLLLADSYEQYF. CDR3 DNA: TGCGCCAGCAGCCTCCTTCTAGCGGACTCCTACGAGCAGTACTTC.

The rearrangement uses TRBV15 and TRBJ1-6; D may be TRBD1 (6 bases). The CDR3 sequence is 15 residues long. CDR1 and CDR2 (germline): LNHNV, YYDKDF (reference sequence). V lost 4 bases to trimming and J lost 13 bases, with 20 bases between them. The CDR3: CATSKATGVLSPLHF. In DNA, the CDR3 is TGTGCCACCAGCAAGGCGACAGGTGTCCTAAGTCCCCTCCACTTT.

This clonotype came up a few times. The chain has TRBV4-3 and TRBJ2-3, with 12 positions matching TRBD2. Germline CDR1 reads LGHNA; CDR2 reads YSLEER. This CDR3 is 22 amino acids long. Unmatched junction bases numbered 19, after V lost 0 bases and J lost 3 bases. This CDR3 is CASSQEINRLAGANKMTDTQYF. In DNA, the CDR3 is TGCGCCAGCAGCCAAGAGATTAACAGACTAGCGGGAGCTAATAAGATGACAGATACGCAGTATTTT.

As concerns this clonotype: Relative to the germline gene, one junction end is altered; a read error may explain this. DNA for the CDR3: TGTGCCAGCAGCTTACGTGGGGGGTCCCAACAGACCCAGTACTTC. It translates to CASSLRGGSQQTQYF. The rearrangement joins TRBV7-2 to TRBJ2-5; a possible D gene is TRBD2 (6 bases). The CDR3 sequence is 15 residues long. The germline gives CDR1 SGHTA, CDR2 FQGNSA.

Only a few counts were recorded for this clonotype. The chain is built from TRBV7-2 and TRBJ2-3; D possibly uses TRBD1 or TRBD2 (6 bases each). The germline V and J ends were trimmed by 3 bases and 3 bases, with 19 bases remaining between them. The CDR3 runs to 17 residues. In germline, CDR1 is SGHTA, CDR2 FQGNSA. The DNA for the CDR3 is TGTGCCAGCAGCTTCTGGGCCGGGGGCGGGTCGACAGATACGCAGTATTTT. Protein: CASSFWAGGGSTDTQYF. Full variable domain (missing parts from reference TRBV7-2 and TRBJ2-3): GAGVSQSPSNKVTEKGKDVELRCDPISGHTALYWYRQSLGQGLEFLIYFQGNSAPDKSGLPSDRFSAERTGGSVSTLTIQRTQQEDSAVYLCASSFWAGGGSTDTQYFGPGTRLTVL.

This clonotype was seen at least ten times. The DNA of the CDR3 is TGTGCCAGCAGCTTTTTCACAGGGAAGAACACACCCCTCCACTTT. Translation gives CASSFFTGKNTPLHF. V gene TRBV7-8 combines with J gene TRBJ1-6, with D maybe TRBD1 (6 bases). The V gene lost 3 bases and the J gene lost 11 bases, with 17 bases spanning the gap. The CDR3 totals 15 residues. Germline V gene sequence: CDR1 SGHVS, CDR2 FQNEAQ.